These T cell receptor beta chains were read from a single sample in a study of T-cell memory formation after mild COVID-19. One entry per CDR3 protein results from TCRdb running MiXCR on the 5' RACE reads. Found here are around 510,000 distinct CDR3 sequences, about 20% of them singletons; the top ten hold roughly 8.3%. Specimen: PBMCs or a T cell subset sorted from them (not recorded which). These receptors originate from an adult woman who had mild COVID-19 (a few samples of this study predate the infection). Cell type and time point are not known. The CDR3 runs from the conserved cysteine through the conserved F or W. D genes are given only for firm matches. Expanded clones are given a class, and other clones once, few, many or no size at all.

abundance	v_gene	j_gene	d_gene	CDR3nt	CDR3aa
NA	TRBV5-1	TRBJ2-3	NA	TGCGCCAGCATCCTGGGAGGGACAACCGGCACAGATACGCAGTATTTT	CASILGGTTGTDTQYF
few	TRBV30	TRBJ1-5	NA	TGTGCCTGGAGTGGGACGTTCAATCAGCCCCAGCATTTT	CAWSGTFNQPQHF
few	TRBV6-2/TRBV6-3	TRBJ2-1	NA	TGTGCCAGCAGTTACTCCAGAGACAGGTCATACAATGAGCAGTTCTTC	CASSYSRDRSYNEQFF
few	TRBV29-1	TRBJ2-1	NA	TGCAGCGTTGAAATAGTGCGGGACTCTTACAATGAGCAGTTCTTC	CSVEIVRDSYNEQFF
few	TRBV7-9	TRBJ2-3	NA	TGTGCCAGCAGCGTAATTGCCAGGGTCGGGGAGACGCAGTATTTT	CASSVIARVGETQYF
few	TRBV30	TRBJ1-3	NA	TGTGCCTGGAGTGTAGGTAACTCTGGAAACACCATATATTTT	CAWSVGNSGNTIYF
few	TRBV4-1	TRBJ1-2	NA	TGCGCCAGCAGCCAATCCCGGGCCAACTATGGCTACACCTTC	CASSQSRANYGYTF
few	TRBV4-2	TRBJ2-3	NA	TGTGCCAGCAGCCCCGAGGCCTCCTTCACAGATACGCAGTATTTT	CASSPEASFTDTQYF
NA	TRBV3-1	TRBJ2-1	NA	TGTGCCAGCAGCCAAGTCAGGAATGAGCAGTTCTTC	CASSQVRNEQFF
NA	TRBV4-1	TRBJ1-2	NA	TGCGCCAGCAGCCAAGGTCCGGGGGATCCTGTCTATGGCTACACCTTC	CASSQGPGDPVYGYTF
NA	TRBV12-3/TRBV12-4	TRBJ1-5	NA	TGTGCCAGCACACAGAGGAATCAGCCCCAGCATTTT	CASTQRNQPQHF
NA	TRBV20-1	TRBJ1-2	TRBD1	TGCAGTGCTAGAGATCGTTACAGGGGGCGGTTGACTAACTATGGCTACACCTTC	CSARDRYRGRLTNYGYTF
few	TRBV6-5	TRBJ2-5	NA	TGTGCCAGCAGTTTACCCCTCCGTTCGGGGGCCCAGACCCAGTACTTC	CASSLPLRSGAQTQYF
NA	TRBV9	TRBJ1-2	TRBD1	TGTGCCAGCAGCGTAGACCTTAGGGGGCACGAGACCTATGGCTACACCTTC	CASSVDLRGHETYGYTF
few	TRBV3-1	TRBJ2-1	TRBD2	TGTGCCAGCAGCCAAGTTAGCGGGGTCAATGAGCAGTTCTTC	CASSQVSGVNEQFF
NA	TRBV11-2	TRBJ1-5	NA	TGTGCCAGCAGCTTAGAGACGGGCCTCAATCAGCCCCAGCATTTT	CASSLETGLNQPQHF
few	TRBV7-2	TRBJ2-2	NA	TGTGCCAGCAGCTTACACCGGACCCGGACGGCCACCGGGGAGCTGTTTTTT	CASSLHRTRTATGELFF
NA	TRBV5-1	TRBJ2-2	TRBD2	TGCGCCAGCAGCTTGGTATGGGGGACTATGAACACCGGGGAGCTGTTTTTT	CASSLVWGTMNTGELFF
NA	TRBV7-2	TRBJ2-1	NA	TGTGCCAGCAGCTTGAGGGGGGGGAATGAGCAGTTCTTC	CASSLRGGNEQFF
few	TRBV20-1	TRBJ2-3	TRBD2	TGCAGCCTAGCGGACACAGATACGCAGTATTTT	CSLADTDTQYF
few	TRBV18	TRBJ2-3	NA	TGTGCCAGCCGCCCGGCTAGTGCCGATACGCAGTATTTT	CASRPASADTQYF
NA	TRBV5-6	TRBJ2-3	TRBD2	TGTGCCAGCAGCCGGGGGGTCGGGACCACAGATACGCAGTATTTT	CASSRGVGTTDTQYF
NA	TRBV3-1	TRBJ2-3	TRBD2	TGTGCCAGCAGGACGACTAGCGGGGGAACCTTAAGCACAGATACGCAGTATTTT	CASRTTSGGTLSTDTQYF
NA	TRBV4-1	TRBJ1-5	NA	TGCGCCAGCAGCCAAGGAAACAGGGATGGTCAGCCCCAGCATTTT	CASSQGNRDGQPQHF
many	TRBV5-6	TRBJ2-2	NA	TGTGCCAGCAGCTTCAGGGTTACCGGGGAGCTGTTTTTT	CASSFRVTGELFF
NA	TRBV5-1	TRBJ1-1	NA	TGCGCCAGCAGCTTGGCGGGCATTGGAAACACTGAAGCTTTCTTT	CASSLAGIGNTEAFF
NA	TRBV20-1	TRBJ2-7	TRBD2	TGCAGTGCTATAAAACCGGGACTAGCACGCGAGCAGTACTTC	CSAIKPGLAREQYF
medium-sized	TRBV24-1	TRBJ2-3	TRBD1	TGTGCCACCAGTGGTCACCTCTCACGGAACCCGGGACAGGCCCGGAGGACGAACACAGATACGCAGTATTTT	CATSGHLSRNPGQARRTNTDTQYF
NA	TRBV2	TRBJ1-4	NA	TGTGCCAGCACTTACAATGAAAAACTGTTTTTT	CASTYNEKLFF